The rows below give T cell receptor beta chains drawn from one sample of a study of T cells in Graves' hyperthyroidism and ophthalmopathy. TCRdb reanalysed the multiplex PCR reads using MiXCR and keeps one entry per CDR3 protein. The repertoire holds roughly 580,000 distinct CDR3 sequences, with about 45% as singletons. The sample taken for sequencing was peripheral blood or thyroid tissue (not recorded which). These receptors were taken from a woman between 18 and 29 years old with Graves' hyperthyroidism. Each CDR3 is given with its conserved first and last residue. A D gene is named only where the DNA matches it firmly. A clone size is listed for some rows: how often the clone was seen (once, few, many), or a class if it is expanded.

v_call	d_call	clone_size	j_call	cdr3_nt	cdr3_aa
TRBV19	.	.	TRBJ2-3	TGTGCCAGTTCGGGCTTCAGCACAGATACGCAGTATTTT	CASSGFSTDTQYF
TRBV15	.	few	TRBJ2-6	TGTGCCAGCAGTGACTCCGGCAGGGCTGGGGCCAACGTCCTGACTTTC	CASSDSGRAGANVLTF
TRBV7-2	.	many	TRBJ1-4	TGTGCCAGCAGTCCCCGGACGGACTATGAAAAACTGTTTTTT	CASSPRTDYEKLFF
TRBV10-3	.	.	TRBJ1-2	TGTGCCATCAGCCAGGGTGGCTACACCTTC	CAISQGGYTF
TRBV2	.	once	TRBJ2-5	TGTGCCAGCAGTTACTCGCCAGGGTTTCAAGAGACCCAGTACTTC	CASSYSPGFQETQYF
TRBV10-1	.	many	TRBJ1-1	TGCGCCAGCAGAGCGCTGTTAAGGAACACTGAAGCTTTCTTT	CASRALLRNTEAFF
TRBV19	TRBD1	few	TRBJ1-1	TGTGCCAGTAGTAGGGGACAGGGATGGGTGAACACTGAAGCTTTCTTT	CASSRGQGWVNTEAFF
TRBV2	.	many	TRBJ1-5	TGTGCCAGCAGCACCGGCAGAAATCAGCCCCAGCATTTT	CASSTGRNQPQHF
TRBV29-1	.	.	TRBJ2-3	TGCAGCGCCCCTCGGAGCGGTAGCACAGATACGCAGTATTTT	CSAPRSGSTDTQYF
TRBV11-1	TRBD1	.	TRBJ2-7	TGTGCCAGCAGCTCCCCCGGGACAGGGGTGAGCGAGCAGTACTTC	CASSSPGTGVSEQYF
TRBV7-2	TRBD1	.	TRBJ1-4	TGTGCCAGCAGACAGGGGGCTTGGGAAAAACTGTTTTTT	CASRQGAWEKLFF
TRBV7-8	TRBD1	.	TRBJ1-1	TGTGCCAGCAGCTTAGTCCCAGGGGGGACCGCTTTCTTT	CASSLVPGGTAFF
TRBV6-6	.	many	TRBJ1-1	TGTGCCAGCAGTTCGCCCAGCCCCTATGAAGCTTTCTTT	CASSSPSPYEAFF
TRBV29-1	TRBD2	few	TRBJ2-7	TGCAGCGTAGGGGCGGGAGGACCCGCTAGAGAGCAGTACTTC	CSVGAGGPAREQYF
TRBV2	.	.	TRBJ1-4	TGTGCCAGCTCAGAAACCGGGACGAGTAATGAAAAACTGTTTTTT	CASSETGTSNEKLFF
TRBV29-1	.	many	TRBJ1-2	TGCAGCGTTGAATTGAACAGTCTAGGCTATGGCTACACCTTC	CSVELNSLGYGYTF
TRBV2	.	.	TRBJ2-5	TGTGCCACTGCCTTCTCGGGGATACAAGAGACCCAGTACTTC	CATAFSGIQETQYF
TRBV14	.	.	TRBJ1-2	TGTGTCAGCAGCCAAGAATTATATGGGGAATATGGCTACACCTTC	CVSSQELYGEYGYTF
TRBV2	.	.	TRBJ2-3	TGTGCCACCCCGGACAGCCAGACAGATACGCAGTATTTT	CATPDSQTDTQYF
TRBV10-3	TRBD2	few	TRBJ2-2	TGTGCCATCAGTAAGACTAGCGGGAAAACCGGGGAGCTGTTTTTT	CAISKTSGKTGELFF
TRBV15	TRBD1	.	TRBJ2-7	TGTGCCACCAGCACCGACAGGGTTGGGGAGCAGTACTTC	CATSTDRVGEQYF
TRBV7-8	TRBD2	few	TRBJ2-5	TGTGCCAGCAGCTTAGAACTAGCGGGAAGGATTCAAGAGACCCAGTACTTC	CASSLELAGRIQETQYF
TRBV10-3	.	.	TRBJ1-2	TGTGCCATCAGTGAGAGGACATCGAATGGCTACACCTTC	CAISERTSNGYTF
TRBV29-1	TRBD1	many	TRBJ1-2	TGCAGCGTTGCTGGGACAGGGGACTATGGCTACACCTTC	CSVAGTGDYGYTF
TRBV6-5	.	few	TRBJ2-6	TGTGCCAGCCTAGGGCTGATTCCTGGGGCCAACGTCCTGACTTTC	CASLGLIPGANVLTF
TRBV7-2	.	few	TRBJ1-1	TGTGCCAGCAGCTCCTACATGGGGGCTGAAGCTTTCTTT	CASSSYMGAEAFF
TRBV7-9	.	many	TRBJ2-5	TGTGCCAGCAGCTTCCCTGCAGGGTTGGCGGGAGAGACCCAGTACTTC	CASSFPAGLAGETQYF
TRBV7-9	.	few	TRBJ2-2	TGTGCCAGCAGCTTATTTCCCCTCGACAGGAACACCGGGGAGCTGTTTTTT	CASSLFPLDRNTGELFF
TRBV6-5	.	.	TRBJ2-7	TGTGCCAGCAGTTCGGGACACCTCTCCTACGAGCAGTACTTC	CASSSGHLSYEQYF
TRBV7-9	.	.	TRBJ2-7	TGTGCCAGCAGCCATTCCGGGACGGCACCCTACGAGCAGTACTTC	CASSHSGTAPYEQYF
TRBV29-1	.	.	TRBJ1-2	TGCAGCGTCCAGGGCCACAGTAACTATGGCTACACCTTC	CSVQGHSNYGYTF